One sample yielded the 3 T cell receptor beta chains listed below, sequenced in a study of blood T cell repertoires in COVID-19. Libraries were prepared by immunoSEQ multiplex PCR; TCRdb keeps only in-frame clonotypes and omits some of them. Of 290,000 or so clones in the sample, about four fifths were seen once. Specimen: PBMCs or T cells enriched from blood (not recorded which). All receptors come from a man in his forties who had been exposed to COVID-19.

As regards this clone: Within the sample, other DNA sequences also encode this same CDR3. The chain uses TRBV5-1 and TRBJ2-7; no definite D call. V was cut by 0 bases and J by 0 bases, with 4 bases left in between. Germline loops: CDR1 SGHRS, CDR2 YFSETQ. The CDR3 is 13 residues long. CDR3 in amino acids: CASSLDNSYEQYF. DNA of the CDR3: TGCGCCAGCAGCTTGGACAACTCCTACGAGCAGTACTTC.

Comment on this clone: Distinct nucleotide sequences in the sample also encode this CDR3. The DNA of the CDR3 is TGTGCCAGCAGCTATAGCAATCAGCCCCAGCATTTT. Translating it yields CASSYSNQPQHF. The V call is TRBV12-3 or TRBV12-4, the J call TRBJ1-5; D call uncertain. There are 12 residues in the CDR3. V lost 6 bases and J 0 bases, leaving 3 bases between the germline ends.

This sequence joins TRBV5-6 and TRBJ2-6; tentative D call: TRBD2 (6 bases). Germline V gives CDR1 SGHDT, CDR2 YYEEEE. This CDR3 has 15 residues. V shed 6 bases and J shed 0 bases, with 10 bases lying between them. CDR3 amino acids: CASNTGVSGANVLTF. The CDR3 DNA reads as TGTGCCAGCAATACGGGGGTCTCTGGGGCCAACGTCCTGACTTTC.